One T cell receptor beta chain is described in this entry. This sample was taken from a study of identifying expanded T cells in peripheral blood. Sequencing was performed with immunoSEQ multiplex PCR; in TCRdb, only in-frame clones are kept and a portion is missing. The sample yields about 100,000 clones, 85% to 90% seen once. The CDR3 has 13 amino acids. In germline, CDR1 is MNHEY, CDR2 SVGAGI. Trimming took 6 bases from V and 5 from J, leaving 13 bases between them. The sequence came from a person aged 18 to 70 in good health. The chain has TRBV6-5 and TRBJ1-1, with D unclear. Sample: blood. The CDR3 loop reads CASSLFVRTEAFF. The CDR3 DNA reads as TGTGCCAGCAGCCTATTTGTCCGAACTGAAGCTTTCTTT.